This TCR beta chain was profiled in a study of T cells after yellow fever vaccination. On the study more broadly: Preparation of fractions with low cell numbers was performed using SMART-Seq v4 Ultra Low Input. Findings and limits, study-wide: Among all clonotypes, a small share was observed in both CD4 and CD8 compartments. Sorted repertoires could include abundant contaminating clonotypes from bulk cells.

In its sample, this clonotype was seen many times. Its specificity is unknown. Production of TCR cDNA was by 5'RACE template switching, which also added a universal primer site and UMIs. Using its own MiXCR run on the 5' RACE reads, TCRdb lists one record per CDR3 protein. The table lists 90,000 to 130,000 distinct CDR3 sequences, more than 7.5% of them singletons. The germline CDR1 and CDR2 sequences are LGHNA and YSLEER. The CDR3 is 16 residues long. The V end lost 0 bases, the J end lost 6 bases, and 15 bases lay between the germline ends. This receptor was obtained from a man aged 30 to 39 who received the YFV17D yellow fever vaccine. The sample was CD8+ T cells sorted from PBMCs, taken 45 days after the yellow fever booster vaccination. The V gene is TRBV4-3, the J gene TRBJ2-1, with unresolved D. CDR3 region: CASSQEPLEHLNEQFF. The CDR3 DNA is TGCGCCAGCAGCCAAGAACCTCTCGAACATCTCAATGAGCAGTTCTTC.